The 25 T cell receptor beta chains reported below all come from one sample, sequenced in a study of shared clonotypes between healthy human individuals (TCRdb year 2020). Library creation used the immunoSEQ multiplex PCR assay. The table was pulled from immuneACCESS by TCRdb, which kept in-frame rearrangements only. Such tables lose some clones; where checked, under half of the loss comes from unresolved V genes, and the rest has no known cause. The sample data list roughly 330,000 clones, and under 80% of these were observed just once. The ten biggest clones cover around 10% of the sample. Sequencing input: memory CD4+ T cells sorted from blood. This specimen's cell subset or site label, per the study, means: CD45RA-negative fraction. The receptors stem from a man aged 25 to 40 in good health.

V is TRBV27 and J is TRBJ2-3; 9 bases agree with TRBD2. This CDR3 region has 18 residues. Germline V lookup: CDR1 MNHEY, CDR2 SMNVEV (reference sequence). With V trimmed by 6 bases and J by 2 bases, 15 bases remained unmatched. The CDR3 DNA follows: TGTGCCAGCAGCCCCCGACCGACTAGCGGAGGTTACACAGATACGCAGTATTTT. Translating it yields CASSPRPTSGGYTDTQYF.

This clone has more than one count but fewer than ten. The V and J genes are TRBV30 and TRBJ1-2, with D perhaps matching TRBD1 (6 bases). V shed 0 bases and J shed 6 bases, with 14 bases lying between them. This CDR3 contains 14 residues. Germline assignment: CDR1 GTSNPN and CDR2 SVGIG (reference sequence). The CDR3 is CAWSVRRTADGYTF. The CDR3 DNA follows: TGTGCCTGGAGTGTACGGAGGACAGCCGATGGCTACACCTTC. Looking up the rest from reference TRBV30 and TRBJ1-2 gives the full variable domain: SQTIHQWPATLVQPVGSPLSLECTVEGTSNPNLYWYRQAAGRGLQLLFYSVGIGQISSEVPQNLSASRPQDRQFILSSKKLLLSDSGFYLCAWSVRRTADGYTFGSGTRLTVV.

On this clone: An end of the junction does not agree with germline; a read error may underlie this. The rearrangement joins TRBV2 to TRBJ1-2; D gene ambiguous. The CDR3 extends over 12 amino acids. Germline CDR1 is SNHLY and CDR2 is FYNNEI. The CDR3 DNA sequence: TGTGCCAGCAGGGAGACCCCGACGTTATCGCGTTTC. Protein product: CASRETPTLSRF.

The rearrangement links TRBV11-2 to TRBJ2-7, with 9 bases lining up with TRBD2. V was clipped by 2 bases and J by 5 bases; unmatched bases: 10. CDR1 and CDR2 (germline): SGHAT, FQNNGV. The CDR3 is 16 residues long. The CDR3 DNA reads as TGTGCCAGCAGCTTATCTTTTAGCGGGAGCGAGGACGAGCAGTACTTC. Translated: CASSLSFSGSEDEQYF.

The chain uses TRBV10-1 and TRBJ2-7, with D possibly matching TRBD2 (5 bases). Germline CDR1 and CDR2: WNHNN and SYGVQD (reference sequence). Trimming took 0 bases from V and 4 from J, leaving 13 bases between them. The CDR3 contains 15 residues. The CDR3 sequence is CASSESMDSQYEQYF. CDR3 sequence (DNA): TGCGCCAGCAGTGAGTCAATGGACTCTCAATACGAGCAGTACTTC.

The gene calls are TRBV21-1 and TRBJ1-2; the table assigns TRBD1, which was not confirmed against the DNA. TRBV21-1 is an annotated pseudogene. The CDR3 contains 15 residues. The CDR3 nucleotides are TGTGCCAGCAGCGCCGACTTAGGGGGTCCCTATGGCTACACCTTC. Translating it yields CASSADLGGPYGYTF.

This clone was seen ten or more times. The J gene is TRBJ1-1, the V gene TRBV7-9; 7 bases are a match to TRBD1. Germline trimming cut 4 bases from V and 4 bases from J; bases unmatched to any gene: 9. The germline V gene encodes CDR1 SEHNR and CDR2 FQNEAQ (reference sequence). There are 15 residues in the CDR3. DNA of the CDR3: TGTGCCAGCAGCTCTACAGGGGCCGGGGGCACTGAAGCTTTCTTT. This sequence encodes CASSSTGAGGTEAFF.

In its sample, this clone was seen once. At the DNA level, this CDR3 is encoded by other sequences in the same sample as well. V usage is TRBV25-1 and J usage is TRBJ2-5; tentative D call: TRBD1 (8 bases). The germline V gene has CDR1 MGHDK and CDR2 SYGVNS. Trimming took 6 bases from V and 5 from J, leaving 13 bases between them. The CDR3 extends over 13 amino acids. CDR3 coding DNA: TGTGCCAGCAGCAAACAGGGGGGGGAGACCCAGTACTTC. Protein: CASSKQGGETQYF.

The J gene is TRBJ2-1, the V gene TRBV6-4, with TRBD2 as a possible D gene (5 bases). The V end lost 2 bases, the J end lost 2 bases, and 10 bases lay between the germline ends. The CDR3 sequence is 15 residues long. Germline V gives CDR1 MRHNA, CDR2 SNTAGT. CDR3 in DNA: TGTGCCAGCAGTGACGGAGCGGCAGCCTACAATGAGCAGTTCTTC. Protein: CASSDGAAAYNEQFF.

The CDR3 region is CAWKRQWGDTEAFF. CDR3 DNA: TGTGCCTGGAAAAGACAATGGGGCGACACTGAAGCTTTCTTT. The chain has TRBV30 and TRBJ1-1, with D perhaps TRBD1 (5 bases). Germline CDR1 and CDR2: GTSNPN and SVGIG (reference sequence). CDR3 size: 14 residues. V was shortened by 4 bases and J by 3 bases, with 15 bases between the two germline ends.

This rearrangement joins TRBV29-1 to TRBJ2-2; 7 bases map to TRBD2. Trimming at V came to 7 bases and at J to 4 bases, leaving 3 bases not matched to a gene. CDR1 is SQVTM, CDR2 ANQGSEA, per germline. The CDR3 has 12 amino acids. The CDR3 loop reads CSGLAVTGELFF. The CDR3 DNA reads as TGCAGCGGACTAGCTGTCACCGGGGAGCTGTTTTTT.

This clone was recorded many times. This chain joins TRBV5-1 and TRBJ1-4; possibly TRBD1 for D (5 bases). CDR3 length: 14 residues. The V gene's germline CDR1 is SGHRS and CDR2 YFSETQ. V dropped 2 bases and J dropped 5 bases, with 10 bases sitting between them. The CDR3 nucleotides read TGCGCCAGCAGCTTCCAAGGGGCCAATGAAAAACTGTTTTTT. Its protein product is CASSFQGANEKLFF.

CDR3 DNA sequence: TGTGCCAGCTCACTCGGGACAGCGAACTCTGGAAACACCATATATTTT. This sequence encodes CASSLGTANSGNTIYF. The rearrangement links TRBV18 to TRBJ1-3; 7 bases match TRBD1. This CDR3 has 16 amino acids. Trimming at V came to 4 bases and at J to 0 bases, leaving 6 bases not matched to a gene. CDR1 is KGHSH and CDR2 is LQKENI in the germline V gene.

The V and J genes are TRBV11-2 and TRBJ2-2; D may be TRBD1 (7 bases). Germline loops: CDR1 SGHAT, CDR2 FQNNGV. V was cut by 5 bases and J by 6 bases, with 16 bases left in between. The CDR3 contains 15 residues. The CDR3 bases are TGTGCCAGCAGCGCCCGGCCAGGGGGGTCCGGGGAGCTGTTTTTT. Translation gives CASSARPGGSGELFF.

The chain combines TRBV19 with TRBJ2-5; D ambiguous. The length of the CDR3 is 18 residues. Germline values: CDR1 LNHDA, CDR2 SQIVND (reference sequence). Trimming removed 5 bases at V and 4 bases at J, with 26 bases between. CDR3 coding DNA: TGTGCCAGTAGTCCGCAGGCAAGAGGAATTGGGGTTGGAGAGACCCAGTACTTC. Translated: CASSPQARGIGVGETQYF.

V and J are TRBV5-1 and TRBJ2-1; D is tentatively TRBD1 or TRBD2 (5 bases each). The CDR3 covers 16 residues. Per the germline V gene, CDR1 is SGHRS and CDR2 is YFSETQ. Trimming took off 1 base at V and 0 bases at J, with 11 bases between the two ends. The CDR3 DNA sequence: TGCGCCAGCAGCTTGACGGGGCAGAGCTCCTACAATGAGCAGTTCTTC. It translates to CASSLTGQSSYNEQFF.

The rearrangement links TRBV5-4 to TRBJ2-3; 11 bases align to TRBD2. V was pared by 4 bases and J by 0 bases, with 13 bases of the junction left unmatched. The CDR3 totals 19 residues. The germline V gene encodes CDR1 SGHNT and CDR2 YYREEE (reference sequence). The CDR3 DNA sequence: TGTGCCAGCAGCGACCTACTAGCGGGAGACCCCCTAAGCACAGATACGCAGTATTTT. It specifies CASSDLLAGDPLSTDTQYF.

V usage is TRBV11-3 and J usage is TRBJ2-1; 12 nucleotides agree with TRBD2. This CDR3 is built from 15 residues. The trim removed 5 bases at V and 5 bases at J, leaving 4 bases unmatched. Germline V CDR1 and CDR2: SGHNT, YENEEA. CDR3 DNA: TGTGCCAGCAGCCGGACTAGCGGGGTAGACAATGAGCAGTTCTTC. Translating gives CASSRTSGVDNEQFF.

In DNA form, the CDR3 reads TGTGCCAGCAGCTTAGGCGGGACGGCGGCCGGGGAGCTGTTTTTT. It codes for CASSLGGTAAGELFF. The V gene is TRBV7-2, the J gene TRBJ2-2, with D perhaps matching TRBD2 (6 bases). The CDR3 consists of 15 residues. Germline lookup yields CDR1 SGHTA and CDR2 FQGNSA. The V and J ends lost 1 base and 6 bases respectively, with 12 bases between them.

To note about this clone: This sample includes further DNA sequences coding for the same CDR3. The chain is built from TRBV11-2 and TRBJ2-5, with D perhaps TRBD2 (5 bases). Germline loops: CDR1 SGHAT, CDR2 FQNNGV. CDR3 length: 16 amino acids. Trimming took off 1 base at V and 2 bases at J, with 14 bases between the two ends. This chain's CDR3 is CASSLGSGTEQETQYF. CDR3 nucleotide sequence: TGTGCCAGCAGCTTAGGAAGCGGAACCGAACAAGAGACCCAGTACTTC.

The V call is TRBV19, the J call TRBJ2-7; D is possibly TRBD1 or TRBD2 (6 bases each). This CDR3 is built from 14 residues. V was trimmed by 5 bases and J by 3 bases, leaving 14 bases between them. CDR1 and CDR2 from the germline V gene are LNHDA and SQIVND (reference sequence). CDR3 nucleotide sequence: TGTGCCAGTAGTTCCGCCGGAGGGGGCTACGAGCAGTACTTC. It specifies CASSSAGGGYEQYF.

This clone was recorded many times. CDR3 nucleotides: TGTGCCAGCAGTCCCAGAGGTGGGAACACAGATACGCAGTATTTT. Translation gives CASSPRGGNTDTQYF. This rearrangement joins TRBV6-5 to TRBJ2-3; no clear D gene. This CDR3 is built from 15 residues. The germline V gene encodes CDR1 MNHEY and CDR2 SVGAGI. V lost 5 bases and J 2 bases, leaving 14 bases between the germline ends.

This clone was seen a handful of times. CDR3: CSAKLPGQEGGGYTF. CDR3 nucleotide sequence: TGCAGCGCTAAGCTACCGGGACAGGAAGGGGGTGGCTACACCTTC. The chain uses TRBV29-1 and TRBJ1-2; 8 nucleotides align to TRBD1. From germline, CDR1 is SQVTM and CDR2 ANQGSEA. The length of the CDR3 is 15 residues. V shed 7 bases and J 7 bases; nucleotides not matched to a gene: 17.

This clone appeared a few times. V is TRBV30 and J is TRBJ2-7; 8 bases align to TRBD1. The germline gives CDR1 GTSNPN, CDR2 SVGIG (reference sequence). Unmatched junction bases numbered 3, after V lost 5 bases and J lost 3 bases. The CDR3 extends over 12 amino acids. The CDR3 region is CAWGQGFYEQYF. The CDR3 DNA sequence: TGTGCCTGGGGACAGGGCTTCTACGAGCAGTACTTC.

The chain couples TRBV28 to TRBJ2-5, with TRBD2 identical over 12 bases. The V segment lost 3 bases and the J segment 5 bases; nucleotides outside the gene matches: 4. This CDR3 has 15 amino acids. Per the germline V gene, CDR1 is MDHEN and CDR2 is SYDVKM. The CDR3 region has the DNA TGTGCCAGCAGTTTCCTAGCGGGAGGGTCGGAGACCCAGTACTTC. Its translation: CASSFLAGGSETQYF.